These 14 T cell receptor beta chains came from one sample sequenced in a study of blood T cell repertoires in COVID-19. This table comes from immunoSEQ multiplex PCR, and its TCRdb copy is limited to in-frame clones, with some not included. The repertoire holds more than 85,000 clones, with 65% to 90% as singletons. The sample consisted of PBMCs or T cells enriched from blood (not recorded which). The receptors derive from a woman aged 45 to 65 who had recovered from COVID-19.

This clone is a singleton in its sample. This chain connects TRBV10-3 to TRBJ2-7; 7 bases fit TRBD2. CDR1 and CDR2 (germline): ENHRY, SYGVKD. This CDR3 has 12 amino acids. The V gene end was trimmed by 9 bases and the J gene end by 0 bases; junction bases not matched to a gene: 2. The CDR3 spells CAIGDYSYEQYF. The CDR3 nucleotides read TGTGCCATTGGGGACTACTCCTACGAGCAGTACTTC.

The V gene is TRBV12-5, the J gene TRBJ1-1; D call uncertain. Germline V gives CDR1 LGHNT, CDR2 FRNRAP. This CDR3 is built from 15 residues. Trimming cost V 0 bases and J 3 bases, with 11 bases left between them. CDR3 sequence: CASGLVVGPYTEAFF. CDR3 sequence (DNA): TGTGCTAGTGGTTTGGTGGTGGGCCCCTACACTGAAGCTTTCTTT.

The CDR3 loop reads CASSASGTGNTEAFF. CDR3 in DNA: TGTGCCAGCAGCGCATCCGGGACAGGGAACACTGAAGCTTTCTTT. The rearrangement joins TRBV7-2 to TRBJ1-1; 8 nucleotides agree with TRBD1. This CDR3 is 15 amino acids long. Germline CDR1 and CDR2: SGHTA and FQGNSA. V lost 5 bases and J lost 1; bases outside the gene matches: 6.

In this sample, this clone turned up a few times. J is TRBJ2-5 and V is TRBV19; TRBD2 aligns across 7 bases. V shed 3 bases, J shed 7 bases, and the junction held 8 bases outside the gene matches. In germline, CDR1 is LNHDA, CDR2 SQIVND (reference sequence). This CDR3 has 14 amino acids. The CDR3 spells CASSIRGGGGTQYF. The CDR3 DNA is TGTGCCAGTAGTATCCGGGGCGGCGGGGGGACCCAGTACTTC.

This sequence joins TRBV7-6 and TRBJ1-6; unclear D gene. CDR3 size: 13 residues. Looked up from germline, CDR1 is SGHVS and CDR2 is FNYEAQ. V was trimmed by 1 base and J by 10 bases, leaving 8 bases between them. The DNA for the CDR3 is TGTGCCAGCAGCTTAGAAGAGGCCTCACCCCTCCACTTT. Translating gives CASSLEEASPLHF.

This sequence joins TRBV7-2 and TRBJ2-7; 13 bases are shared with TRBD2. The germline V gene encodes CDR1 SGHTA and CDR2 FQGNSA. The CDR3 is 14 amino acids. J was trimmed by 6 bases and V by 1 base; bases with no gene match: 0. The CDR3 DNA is TGTGCCAGCAGCTTAGGGACTAGCGGGGGCGAGCAGTACTTC. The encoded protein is CASSLGTSGGEQYF.

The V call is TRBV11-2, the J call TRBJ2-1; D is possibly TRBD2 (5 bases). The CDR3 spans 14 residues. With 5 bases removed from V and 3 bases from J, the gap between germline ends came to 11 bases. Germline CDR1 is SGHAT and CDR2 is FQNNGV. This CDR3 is CASSPFDYYNEQFF. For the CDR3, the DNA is TGTGCCAGCAGCCCTTTCGACTACTACAATGAGCAGTTCTTC.

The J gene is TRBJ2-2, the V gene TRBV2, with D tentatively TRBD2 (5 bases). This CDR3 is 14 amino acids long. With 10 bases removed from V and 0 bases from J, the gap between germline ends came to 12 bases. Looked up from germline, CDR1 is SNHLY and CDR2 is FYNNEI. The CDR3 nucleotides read TGTGCCACTCAAAGCGGAGCGAACACCGGGGAGCTGTTTTTT. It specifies CATQSGANTGELFF.

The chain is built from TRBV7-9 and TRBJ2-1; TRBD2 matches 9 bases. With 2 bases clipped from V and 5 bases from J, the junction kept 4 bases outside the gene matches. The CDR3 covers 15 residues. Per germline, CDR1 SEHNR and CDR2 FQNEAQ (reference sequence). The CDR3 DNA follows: TGTGCCAGCAGCTTAACGACTAGCGGCGACAATGAGCAGTTCTTC. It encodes CASSLTTSGDNEQFF.

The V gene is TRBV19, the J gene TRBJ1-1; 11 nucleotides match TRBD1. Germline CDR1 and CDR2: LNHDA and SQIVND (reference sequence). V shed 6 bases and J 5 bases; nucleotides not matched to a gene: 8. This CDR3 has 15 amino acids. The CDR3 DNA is TGTGCCAGTAGGGGGACGGACAGGGGGCGAACTGAAGCTTTCTTT. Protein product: CASRGTDRGRTEAFF. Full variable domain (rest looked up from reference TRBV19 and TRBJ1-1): DGGITQSPKYLFRKEGQNVTLSCEQNLNHDAMYWYRQDPGQGLRLIYYSQIVNDFQKGDIAEGYSVSREKKESFPLTVTSAQKNPTAFYLCASRGTDRGRTEAFFGQGTRLTVV.

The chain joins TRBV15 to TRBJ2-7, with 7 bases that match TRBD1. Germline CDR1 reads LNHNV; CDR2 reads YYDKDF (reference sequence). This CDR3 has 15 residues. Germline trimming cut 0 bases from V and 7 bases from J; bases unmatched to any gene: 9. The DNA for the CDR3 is TGTGCCACCAGCAGAGAGACGGACAGGAGAGGGGAGCAGTACTTC. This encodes CATSRETDRRGEQYF.

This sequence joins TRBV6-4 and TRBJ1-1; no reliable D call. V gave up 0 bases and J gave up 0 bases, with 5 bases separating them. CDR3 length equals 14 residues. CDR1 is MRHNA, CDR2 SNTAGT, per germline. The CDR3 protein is CASSDSSLNTEAFF. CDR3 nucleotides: TGTGCCAGCAGTGACTCGAGTTTGAACACTGAAGCTTTCTTT.

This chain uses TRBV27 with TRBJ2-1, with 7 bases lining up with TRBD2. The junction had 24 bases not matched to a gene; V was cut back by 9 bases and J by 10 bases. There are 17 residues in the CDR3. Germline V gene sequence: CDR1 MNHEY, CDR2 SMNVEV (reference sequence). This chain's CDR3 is CARLVGPSGPPIGEQFF. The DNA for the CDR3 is TGTGCCAGACTGGTGGGTCCTAGCGGCCCCCCAATAGGAGAGCAGTTCTTC.

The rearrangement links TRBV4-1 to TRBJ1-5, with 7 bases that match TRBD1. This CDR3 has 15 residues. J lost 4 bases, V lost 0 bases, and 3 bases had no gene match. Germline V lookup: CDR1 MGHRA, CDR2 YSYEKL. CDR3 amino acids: CASSQESGGNQPQHF. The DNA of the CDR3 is TGCGCCAGCAGCCAAGAGTCAGGGGGGAATCAGCCCCAGCATTTT.